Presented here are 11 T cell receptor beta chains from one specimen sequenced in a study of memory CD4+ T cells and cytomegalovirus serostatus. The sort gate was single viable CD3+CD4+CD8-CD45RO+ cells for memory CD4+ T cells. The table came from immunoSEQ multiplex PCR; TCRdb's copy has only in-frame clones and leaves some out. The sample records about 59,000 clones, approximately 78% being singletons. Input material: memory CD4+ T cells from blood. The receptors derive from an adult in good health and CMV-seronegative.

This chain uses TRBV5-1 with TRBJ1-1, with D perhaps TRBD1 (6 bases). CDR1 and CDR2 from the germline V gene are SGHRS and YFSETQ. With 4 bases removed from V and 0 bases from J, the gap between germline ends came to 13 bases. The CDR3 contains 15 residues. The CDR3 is CASSQTQGMNTEAFF. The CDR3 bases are TGCGCCAGCAGCCAGACTCAGGGGATGAACACTGAAGCTTTCTTT.

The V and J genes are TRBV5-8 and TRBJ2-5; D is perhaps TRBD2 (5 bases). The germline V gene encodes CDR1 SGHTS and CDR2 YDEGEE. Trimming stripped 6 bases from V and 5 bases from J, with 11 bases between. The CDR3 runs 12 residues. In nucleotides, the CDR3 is TGTGCCAGCAACCTCGAGCGGGAGACCCAGTACTTC. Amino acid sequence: CASNLERETQYF.

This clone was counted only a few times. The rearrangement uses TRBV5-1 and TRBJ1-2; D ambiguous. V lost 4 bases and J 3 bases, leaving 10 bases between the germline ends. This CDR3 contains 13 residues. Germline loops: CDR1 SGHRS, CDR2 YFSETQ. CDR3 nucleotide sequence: TGCGCCAGCAGCCCCGCAGGAGACTATGGCTACACCTTC. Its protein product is CASSPAGDYGYTF.

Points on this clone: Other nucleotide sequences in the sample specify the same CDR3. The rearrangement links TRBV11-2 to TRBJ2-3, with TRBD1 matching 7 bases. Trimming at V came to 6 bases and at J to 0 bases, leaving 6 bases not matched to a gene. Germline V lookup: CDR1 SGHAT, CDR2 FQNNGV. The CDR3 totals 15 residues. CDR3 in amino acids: CASSRRDRSTDTQYF. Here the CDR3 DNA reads TGTGCCAGCAGTCGCCGGGACAGAAGCACAGATACGCAGTATTTT.

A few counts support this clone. The CDR3 DNA is TGTGCCAGCCACCGGGACAGGGCCCTGAATCAGCCCCAGCATTTT. Translating gives CASHRDRALNQPQHF. The J gene is TRBJ1-5, the V gene TRBV2; 9 bases map to TRBD1. V gave up 8 bases and J gave up 4 bases; unmatched junction bases: 9. Germline CDR1 reads SNHLY; CDR2 reads FYNNEI. This CDR3 is 15 amino acids long.

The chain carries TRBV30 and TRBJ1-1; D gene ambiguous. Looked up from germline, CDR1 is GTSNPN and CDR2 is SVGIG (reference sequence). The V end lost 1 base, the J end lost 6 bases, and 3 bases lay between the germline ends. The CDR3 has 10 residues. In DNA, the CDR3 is TGTGCCTGGAGTGGCCCTGAAGCTTTCTTT. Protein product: CAWSGPEAFF.

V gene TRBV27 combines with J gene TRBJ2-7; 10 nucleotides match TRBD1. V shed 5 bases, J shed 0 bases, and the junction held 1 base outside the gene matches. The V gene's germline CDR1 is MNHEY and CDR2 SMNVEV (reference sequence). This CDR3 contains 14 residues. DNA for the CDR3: TGTGCCAGCAGTCGGACAGGGGGCTCCTACGAGCAGTACTTC. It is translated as CASSRTGGSYEQYF.

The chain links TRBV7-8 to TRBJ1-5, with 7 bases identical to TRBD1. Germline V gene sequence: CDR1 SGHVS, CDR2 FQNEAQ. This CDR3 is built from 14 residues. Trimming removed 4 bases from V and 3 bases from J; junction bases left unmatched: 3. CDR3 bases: TGTGCCAGCAGCTCCGGGACAGTCAATCAGCCCCAGCATTTT. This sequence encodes CASSSGTVNQPQHF.

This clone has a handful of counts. This chain's CDR3 is CASSSMGLAGSGANVLTF. The CDR3 DNA sequence: TGTGCCAGCAGCTCCATGGGACTAGCGGGATCTGGGGCCAACGTCCTGACTTTC. J is TRBJ2-6 and V is TRBV5-5; 13 bases align to TRBD2. CDR3 size: 18 residues. Germline V gene sequence: CDR1 SGHKS, CDR2 YYEKEE (reference sequence). V shed 3 bases, J shed 1 base, and the junction held 4 bases outside the gene matches.

The CDR3 coding sequence is TGTGCCAGCAGCCCCGGGTCCAGGAGAGAGACCCAGTACTTC. This translates into CASSPGSRRETQYF. The chain links TRBV7-2 to TRBJ2-5; D gene unclear. Trimming stripped 5 bases from V and 4 bases from J, with 14 bases between. CDR1 is SGHTA and CDR2 is FQGNSA in the germline V gene. This CDR3 is 14 amino acids long.

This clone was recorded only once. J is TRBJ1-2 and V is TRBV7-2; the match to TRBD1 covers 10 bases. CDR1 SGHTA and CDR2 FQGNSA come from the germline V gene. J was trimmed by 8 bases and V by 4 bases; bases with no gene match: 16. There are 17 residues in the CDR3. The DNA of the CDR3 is TGTGCCAGCAGCTCGTCGGCAGGGACAGGGGACCTGGCGGGCTACACCTTC. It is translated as CASSSSAGTGDLAGYTF.